A selection of T cell receptor beta chains follows, all from one sample in a study of response to subunit inactivated influenza vaccine. TCRdb reanalysed the RT-PCR reads using MiXCR and keeps one entry per CDR3 protein. The profile shows roughly 780,000 distinct CDR3 sequences, less than 20% of them singletons. Sequencing used PBMCs from blood, obtained 5 to 6 days after vaccination. Receptors originate from a man in his fifties or sixties who received an inactivated influenza vaccine. Each CDR3 is given with its conserved first and last residue. The order of the fields is J gene, V gene, CDR3 length, CDR3 protein.

j_gene: TRBJ2-1; v_gene: TRBV7-2; len: 13; CDR3aa: CASRRAGAGEQFF
j_gene: TRBJ2-1; v_gene: TRBV28; len: 17; CDR3aa: CASSLPRAGRSYNEQFF
j_gene: TRBJ2-7; v_gene: TRBV20-1; len: 15; CDR3aa: CSARVLTGQTYEQYF
j_gene: TRBJ2-5; v_gene: TRBV4-3; len: 15; CDR3aa: CASSQDPGEQETQYF
j_gene: TRBJ2-5; v_gene: TRBV20-1; len: 12; CDR3aa: CSARDALPPQYF
j_gene: TRBJ1-1; v_gene: TRBV7-9; len: 15; CDR3aa: CASSLGTGVHTEAFF
j_gene: TRBJ2-7; v_gene: TRBV6-1; len: 14; CDR3aa: CASAVFRGPYEQYF
j_gene: TRBJ2-7; v_gene: TRBV3-1; len: 12; CDR3aa: CASSTTQAGVYF
j_gene: TRBJ2-7; v_gene: TRBV7-2; len: 14; CDR3aa: CASTTRGSSWEQYF
j_gene: TRBJ2-7; v_gene: TRBV7-8; len: 15; CDR3aa: CASSLAGPSSYEQYF
j_gene: TRBJ1-5; v_gene: TRBV4-3; len: 15; CDR3aa: CASSQDRGVNQPQHF
j_gene: TRBJ2-3; v_gene: TRBV29-1; len: 16; CDR3aa: CSVEDPGKVNTDTQYF
j_gene: TRBJ1-5; v_gene: TRBV2; len: 13; CDR3aa: CASMGFTDQPQHF
j_gene: TRBJ2-1; v_gene: TRBV10-3; len: 15; CDR3aa: CAISRQSEGYNEQFF
j_gene: TRBJ1-6; v_gene: TRBV12-3/TRBV12-4; len: 14; CDR3aa: CASRKDSSYSPLHF
j_gene: TRBJ1-5; v_gene: TRBV6-2/TRBV6-3; len: 16; CDR3aa: CASSYLRVQSNQPQHF
j_gene: TRBJ2-7; v_gene: TRBV6-5; len: 16; CDR3aa: CASSYSVGAKIYEQYF
j_gene: TRBJ2-7; v_gene: TRBV29-1; len: 14; CDR3aa: CSGRLTGGRGEQYF
j_gene: TRBJ2-1; v_gene: TRBV5-6; len: 15; CDR3aa: CASSLVTTPEDEQFF
j_gene: TRBJ2-7; v_gene: TRBV5-1; len: 13; CDR3aa: CASGRQGSHEQYF
j_gene: TRBJ2-1; v_gene: TRBV19; len: 16; CDR3aa: CASSIDGTSGYNEQFF
j_gene: TRBJ2-7; v_gene: TRBV3-1; len: 13; CDR3aa: CASSQEFQGRQYF
j_gene: TRBJ2-4; v_gene: TRBV10-3; len: 16; CDR3aa: CAISEAGGEAKNIQYF
j_gene: TRBJ1-2; v_gene: TRBV15; len: 14; CDR3aa: CATSRDPQGTGYTF
j_gene: TRBJ2-1; v_gene: TRBV7-2; len: 15; CDR3aa: CASSFGRGSYNEQFF
j_gene: TRBJ1-2; v_gene: TRBV2; len: 11; CDR3aa: CARRTYYGYTF
j_gene: TRBJ2-1; v_gene: TRBV9; len: 13; CDR3aa: CASSVPPTDEQFF
j_gene: TRBJ1-6; v_gene: TRBV4-2; len: 16; CDR3aa: CASSQEVGDSHSPLHF
j_gene: TRBJ2-2; v_gene: TRBV6-1; len: 16; CDR3aa: CASRQRTSGNTGELFF
j_gene: TRBJ1-2; v_gene: TRBV20-1; len: 12; CDR3aa: CSAREVPFGYTF
j_gene: TRBJ2-3; v_gene: TRBV24-1; len: 17; CDR3aa: CATGGPGPIPSTDTQYF